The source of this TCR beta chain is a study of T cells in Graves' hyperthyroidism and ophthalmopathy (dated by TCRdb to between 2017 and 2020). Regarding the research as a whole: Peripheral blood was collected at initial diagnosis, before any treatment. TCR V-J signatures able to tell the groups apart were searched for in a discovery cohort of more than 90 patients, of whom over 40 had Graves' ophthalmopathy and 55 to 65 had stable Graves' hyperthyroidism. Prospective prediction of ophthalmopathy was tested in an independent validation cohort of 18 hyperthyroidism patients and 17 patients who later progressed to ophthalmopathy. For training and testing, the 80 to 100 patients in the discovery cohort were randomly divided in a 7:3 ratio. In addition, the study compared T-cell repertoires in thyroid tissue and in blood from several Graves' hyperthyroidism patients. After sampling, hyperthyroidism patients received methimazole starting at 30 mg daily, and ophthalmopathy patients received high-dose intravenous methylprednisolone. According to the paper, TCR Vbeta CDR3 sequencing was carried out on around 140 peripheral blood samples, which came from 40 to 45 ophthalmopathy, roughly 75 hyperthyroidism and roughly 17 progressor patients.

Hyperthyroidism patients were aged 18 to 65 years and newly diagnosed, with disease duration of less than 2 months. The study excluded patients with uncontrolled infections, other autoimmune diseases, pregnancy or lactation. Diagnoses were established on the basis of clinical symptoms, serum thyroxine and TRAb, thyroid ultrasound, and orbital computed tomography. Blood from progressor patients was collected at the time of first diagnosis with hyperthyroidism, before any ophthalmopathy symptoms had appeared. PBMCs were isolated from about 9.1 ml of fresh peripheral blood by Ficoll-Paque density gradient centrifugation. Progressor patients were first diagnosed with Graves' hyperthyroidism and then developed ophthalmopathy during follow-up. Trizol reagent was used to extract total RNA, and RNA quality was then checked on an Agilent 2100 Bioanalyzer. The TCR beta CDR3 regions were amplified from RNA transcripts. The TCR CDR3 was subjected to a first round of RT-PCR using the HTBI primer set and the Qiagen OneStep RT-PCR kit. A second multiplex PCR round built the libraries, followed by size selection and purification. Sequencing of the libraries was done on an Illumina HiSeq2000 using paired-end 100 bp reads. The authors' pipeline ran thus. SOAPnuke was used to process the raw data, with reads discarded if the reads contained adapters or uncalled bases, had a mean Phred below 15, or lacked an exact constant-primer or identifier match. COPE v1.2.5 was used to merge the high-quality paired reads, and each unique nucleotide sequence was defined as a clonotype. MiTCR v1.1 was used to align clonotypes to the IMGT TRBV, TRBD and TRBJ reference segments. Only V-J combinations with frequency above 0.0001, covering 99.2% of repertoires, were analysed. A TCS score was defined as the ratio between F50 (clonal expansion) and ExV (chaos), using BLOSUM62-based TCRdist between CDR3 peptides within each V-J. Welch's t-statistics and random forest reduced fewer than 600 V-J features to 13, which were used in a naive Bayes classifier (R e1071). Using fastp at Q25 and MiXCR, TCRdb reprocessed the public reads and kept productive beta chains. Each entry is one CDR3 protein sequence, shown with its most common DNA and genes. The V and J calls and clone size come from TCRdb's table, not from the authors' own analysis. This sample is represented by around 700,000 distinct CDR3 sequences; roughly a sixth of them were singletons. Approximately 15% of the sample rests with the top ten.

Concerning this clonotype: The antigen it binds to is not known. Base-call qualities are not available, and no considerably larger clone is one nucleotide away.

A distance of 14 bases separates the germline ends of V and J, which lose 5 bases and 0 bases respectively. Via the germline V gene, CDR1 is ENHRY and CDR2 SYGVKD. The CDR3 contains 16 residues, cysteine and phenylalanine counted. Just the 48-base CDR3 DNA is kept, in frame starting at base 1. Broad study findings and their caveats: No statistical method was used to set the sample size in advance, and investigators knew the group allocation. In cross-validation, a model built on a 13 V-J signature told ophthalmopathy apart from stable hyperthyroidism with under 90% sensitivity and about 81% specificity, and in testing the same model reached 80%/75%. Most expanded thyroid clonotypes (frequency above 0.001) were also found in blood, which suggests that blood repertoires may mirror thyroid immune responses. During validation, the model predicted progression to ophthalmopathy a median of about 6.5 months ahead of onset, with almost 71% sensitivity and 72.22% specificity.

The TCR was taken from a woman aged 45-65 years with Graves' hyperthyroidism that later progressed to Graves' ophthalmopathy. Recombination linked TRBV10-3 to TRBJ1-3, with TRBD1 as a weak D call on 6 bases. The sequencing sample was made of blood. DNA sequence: TGTGCCATCAGTACTTTGGGACAACGCTCTGGAAACACCATATATTTT. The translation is CAISTLGQRSGNTIYF.